Listed below are T cell receptor beta chains from one sample, sequenced in a study of technical replicates of blood from a handful of donors. Assay: immunoSEQ multiplex PCR; the TCRdb copy retains only in-frame clones and omits some. The data show approximately 51,000 clones, just over 90% seen once. The sequenced material came from PBMCs. These receptors all come from a human donor in good health. Some clones in this sample may be carry-over from other donors' samples. Both conserved end residues are part of each CDR3. D genes are given only for firm matches. Clone size is not always given. Where it is, it says once, few, many or a class for expanded clones.

>TRBD1|-|TRBJ1-5|TRBV4-1|16
TGCGCCAGCAGCCAATCGACAGGGAACAGCAATCAGCCCCAGCATTTT
CASSQSTGNSNQPQHF
>-|-|TRBJ1-3|TRBV14|17
TGTGCCAGCAGCCAAGATATACTCGGCGGTCGAAGAAACACCATATATTTT
CASSQDILGGRRNTIYF
>-|-|TRBJ2-1|TRBV6-6|16
TGTGCCAGCAGGACGGTCGGCGGTTCCTCCTACAATGAGCAGTTCTTC
CASRTVGGSSYNEQFF
>-|-|TRBJ1-2|TRBV7-3|13
TGTGCCAGCAGCTCAGACAGGAATCTGGGCTACACCTTC
CASSSDRNLGYTF
>TRBD1|-|TRBJ2-7|TRBV11-2|17
TGTGCCAGCAGCATACTAAGAGGAACAGGGGGCGGCTACGAGCAGTACTTC
CASSILRGTGGGYEQYF
>TRBD1|-|TRBJ2-1|TRBV25-1|13
TGTGCCAGTATTGGACAGGGCTACAATGAGCAGTTCTTC
CASIGQGYNEQFF
>-|-|TRBJ1-4|TRBV28|14
TGTGCCAGCAGTTTCCGGCAGGGCATTGAAAAACTGTTTTTT
CASSFRQGIEKLFF
>-|-|TRBJ2-1|TRBV30|12
TGTGCCTGGCGCTGGGAGGGGGGACGGCAGTTCTTC
CAWRWEGGRQFF
>TRBD2|-|TRBJ2-3|TRBV29-1|15
TGCAGCGCCGACCGGACTAGCGGGGGGGGTAGCACGCAGTATTTT
CSADRTSGGGSTQYF
>-|-|TRBJ1-2|TRBV6-5|16
TGTGCCAGCAGTTCACTTGGAGGGGTCCTTAACTATGGCTACACCTTC
CASSSLGGVLNYGYTF
>TRBD1|once|TRBJ1-1|TRBV6-5|14
TGTGCCAGCAGCCGACAGGGTGTGAACACTGAAGCTTTCTTT
CASSRQGVNTEAFF
>-|-|TRBJ1-3|TRBV15|15
TGTGCCACCAGCAGAGATATGGGGCCCGGAAACACCATATATTTT
CATSRDMGPGNTIYF
>-|once|TRBJ1-4|TRBV6-5|13
TGTGCCAGCAGGTTTGACTGGAACGGAAAACTGTTTTTT
CASRFDWNGKLFF
>TRBD2|-|TRBJ2-5|TRBV7-8|15
TGTGCCAGCAGATTATTCACTAGCGGCATAGAGACCCAGTACTTC
CASRLFTSGIETQYF
>-|-|TRBJ1-2|TRBV4-3|15
TGCGCCAGCAGCCAAGATGGTTGGAGTTGGGATGGCTACACCTTC
CASSQDGWSWDGYTF
>-|-|TRBJ2-5|TRBV7-3|13
TGTGCCAGCAGCTTGGAGGGAGTGGGGACCCAGTACTTC
CASSLEGVGTQYF
>TRBD2|-|TRBJ2-5|TRBV5-6|19
TGTGCCAGCAGCTCAATGGGGCTAGCGGGGGGGCCGACCCAAGAGACCCAGTACTTC
CASSSMGLAGGPTQETQYF
>TRBD1|-|TRBJ2-5|TRBV7-6|14
TGTGCCAGCAGCCGGGACAGGGTTTCAGAGACCCAGTACTTC
CASSRDRVSETQYF
>TRBD1|-|TRBJ2-7|TRBV7-9|14
TGTGCCAGCAGCAGCCGGGACAGGGATACCGAGCAGTACTTC
CASSSRDRDTEQYF
>TRBD2|-|TRBJ2-1|TRBV6-6|15
TGTGCCAGCAGTACGTCTAGCGGGAGTATCAATGAGCAGTTCTTC
CASSTSSGSINEQFF
>TRBD2|-|TRBJ2-5|TRBV7-6|17
TGTGCCAGCAGCTTTGCGGGGGGGCCCCCTATTCAAGAGACCCAGTACTTC
CASSFAGGPPIQETQYF
>-|-|TRBJ2-2|TRBV7-2|14
TGTGCCAGCAGCCCACAGGGTTCCGCCGGGGAGCTGTTTTTT
CASSPQGSAGELFF
>-|few|TRBJ2-7|TRBV7-9|16
TGTGCCAGCAGCTTGGGTCAGAGGCAACTCCTGGACGAGCAGTACTTC
CASSLGQRQLLDEQYF
>TRBD2|once|TRBJ2-7|TRBV5-4|15
TGTGCCAGCAGCAAGCTAGCGGGAGGTTCCTACGAGCAGTACTTC
CASSKLAGGSYEQYF
>TRBD2|-|TRBJ2-1|TRBV6-1|15
TGTGCCAGCAGTGCCCTAGCGGGGTTCGGGAATGAGCAGTTCTTC
CASSALAGFGNEQFF
>TRBD1|-|TRBJ2-1|TRBV5-1|15
TGCGCCAGCAGCCCGCCTTCGACAGGGAAAAATGAGCAGTTCTTC
CASSPPSTGKNEQFF
>-|-|TRBJ2-3|TRBV4-2|18
TGTGCCAGCAGCCAAGATGAGAGGGCGACTACCGCCGGTTATACGCAGTATTTT
CASSQDERATTAGYTQYF
>-|-|TRBJ2-1|TRBV19|17
TGTGCCAGCACAAGGGGCTCCGGATTTAGCGGTGGGAATGAGCAGTTCTTC
CASTRGSGFSGGNEQFF
>TRBD2|once|TRBJ2-7|TRBV4-3|17
TGCGCCAGCAGCCAAACAATCGGGACTAGCGGGAGCCACGAGCAGTACTTC
CASSQTIGTSGSHEQYF
>TRBD2|-|TRBJ2-3|TRBV5-1|15
TGCGCCAGCACCCTTCTAGCGGGAGGTGGAGATACGCAGTATTTT
CASTLLAGGGDTQYF
>-|-|TRBJ1-1|TRBV9|13
TGTGCCAGCAGCGGGGGGACACTGGCTGAAGCTTTCTTT
CASSGGTLAEAFF
>-|-|TRBJ1-1|TRBV30|13
TGTGCCTGGAAGCCGACAGGAGGCTCTGAAGCTTTCTTT
CAWKPTGGSEAFF
>TRBD1|-|TRBJ1-1|TRBV4-3|14
TGCGCCAGCAGCCAGCAAACAGGGGACACTGAAGCTTTCTTT
CASSQQTGDTEAFF
>TRBD1|-|TRBJ1-2|TRBV5-6|15
TGTGCCAGCAGCTTACGCCAGGGGGCAAGGTATGGCTACACCTTC
CASSLRQGARYGYTF
>TRBD1|-|TRBJ1-2|TRBV5-1|14
TGCGCCAGCAGCTTGACAGGGGCGATCTATGGCTACACCTTC
CASSLTGAIYGYTF
>-|-|TRBJ1-6|TRBV19|14
TGTGCCAGTAGTAGGGCAGGGGAACGCTCACCCCTCCACTTT
CASSRAGERSPLHF
>-|-|TRBJ2-3|TRBV18|16
TGTGCCAGCTCACCAGAGAAAGGCAGGGGATCAGATACGCAGTATTTT
CASSPEKGRGSDTQYF
>-|-|TRBJ1-1|TRBV5-6|15
TGTGCCAGCAGCTTGGGTGGGGGGGCAAGGACTGAAGCTTTCTTT
CASSLGGGARTEAFF
>-|-|TRBJ2-7|TRBV9|13
TGTGCCAGCAGCGTACGGGATGGGGAGCCGCAGTACTTC
CASSVRDGEPQYF